Each of the 23 T cell receptor beta chains below was sequenced from the same sample in a study of control samples from healthy donors and cancer patients. Profiling relied on immunoSEQ multiplex PCR, and the TCRdb table lists in-frame clones only, not all of them. The repertoire consists of 50,000 to 75,000 clones, with approximately 85% occurring once and the leading ten covering approximately 5%. Material for sequencing was blood. All receptors derive from a man aged 40-55 years in good health.

The V call is TRBV3-1 (or the pseudogene TRBV3-2), the J call TRBJ2-3; 10 bases map to TRBD2. The CDR3 extends over 16 amino acids. CDR1 LGHDT and CDR2 YNNKEL come from the germline V gene (reference sequence). After removal of 4 bases from V and 1 base from J, the junction contained 5 bases not matched to a gene. The CDR3 nucleotides are TGTGCCAGCAGCCTACGACTAGCGGGTGGCACAGATACGCAGTATTTT. This codes for CASSLRLAGGTDTQYF.

A word on this clone: Different DNA sequences within this sample yield the same CDR3. The genes are TRBV12-3 or TRBV12-4 and TRBJ1-2, with 8 nucleotides matching TRBD1. V gave up 4 bases and J gave up 2 bases; unmatched junction bases: 0. CDR3 length: 13 amino acids. The CDR3 loop is CASSWTGNYGYTF. The CDR3 DNA reads TGTGCCAGCAGTTGGACAGGGAACTATGGCTACACCTTC.

The chain couples TRBV7-9 to TRBJ1-1, with 10 bases lining up with TRBD1. Germline V gene lookup returns CDR1 SEHNR and CDR2 FQNEAQ (reference sequence). This CDR3 has 15 residues. V shed 4 bases and J 4 bases; nucleotides not matched to a gene: 6. The CDR3: CASSSLTGGATEAFF. CDR3 nucleotides: TGTGCCAGCAGCTCTCTGACAGGGGGCGCCACTGAAGCTTTCTTT.

The V call is TRBV6-2 or TRBV6-3, the J call TRBJ1-3; D not certain. CDR3 length equals 15 residues. Germline lookup yields CDR1 MNHEY and CDR2 SVGEGT. Trimming cost V 5 bases and J 0 bases, with 11 bases left between them. The CDR3 is CASSDYTFSGNTIYF. The CDR3 region has the DNA TGTGCCAGCAGTGACTACACCTTCTCTGGAAACACCATATATTTT.

The chain recombines TRBV7-9 with TRBJ1-6; 8 bases line up with TRBD1. Germline assignment: CDR1 SEHNR and CDR2 FQNEAQ (reference sequence). The J segment lost 6 bases and the V segment lost 5 bases, leaving 6 bases of the junction unmatched. This CDR3 comprises 15 residues. The CDR3 DNA reads as TGTGCCAGCAGCCGGACAGGGTTGGGTAATTCACCCCTCCACTTT. Protein product: CASSRTGLGNSPLHF.

This chain links TRBV4-1 with TRBJ2-6, with D perhaps assigned TRBD1 or TRBD2 (5 bases each). The CDR3 runs 15 residues. Germline CDR1 and CDR2: MGHRA and YSYEKL. Trimming pared 1 base from V and 4 bases from J, leaving 8 bases between. The CDR3 bases are TGCGCCAGCAGCCAAGCTGGGACGGGGGCCAACGTCCTGACTTTC. It is translated as CASSQAGTGANVLTF.

The genes are TRBV9 and TRBJ1-1; D is unresolved. Trimming removed 3 bases at V and 1 base at J, with 4 bases between. Germline V gene sequence: CDR1 SGDLS, CDR2 YYNGEE. This CDR3 has 12 residues. The CDR3 is CASSAGNTEAFF. In DNA form, the CDR3 reads TGTGCCAGCAGCGCCGGGAACACTGAAGCTTTCTTT.

The chain is built from TRBV7-2 and TRBJ1-3, with 9 bases aligning to TRBD1. The CDR3 is made up of 14 amino acids. Germline CDR1 SGHTA, CDR2 FQGNSA. The V and J ends lost 5 bases and 7 bases, in that order; junction bases with no gene match: 6. The CDR3 DNA sequence: TGTGCCAGCAGCGGGACAGGGAATGGGAACACCATATATTTT. It yields the protein CASSGTGNGNTIYF.

This chain links TRBV5-1 with TRBJ2-4; D is uncertain. Germline V gene lookup returns CDR1 SGHRS and CDR2 YFSETQ. V was shortened by 5 bases and J by 0 bases, with 15 bases between the two germline ends. The CDR3 is 16 residues long. DNA of the CDR3: TGCGCCAGCAGAGAGAGGACGGACGGAGCCAAAAACATTCAGTACTTC. It yields the protein CASRERTDGAKNIQYF.

V usage is TRBV6-5 and J usage is TRBJ1-2; D gene unclear. This CDR3 contains 13 residues. Per germline, CDR1 MNHEY and CDR2 SVGAGI. V dropped 2 bases and J dropped 4 bases, with 8 bases sitting between them. Written as DNA, the CDR3 is TGTGCCAGCAGTTACGTCGGATCCTATGGCTACACCTTC. Translation: CASSYVGSYGYTF.

This chain links TRBV7-3 with TRBJ1-4; D perhaps matches TRBD1 (5 bases). Trimming took 2 bases from V and 8 from J, leaving 12 bases between them. CDR1 and CDR2 (germline): SGHTA, FQGTGA. The CDR3 consists of 14 residues. The DNA of the CDR3 is TGTGCCAGCAGCTTATGGTGCCAGGGAGAAAAACTGTTTTTT. Amino acids: CASSLWCQGEKLFF.

J is TRBJ2-4 and V is TRBV24-1, with D uncertain. Germline values: CDR1 KGHDR, CDR2 SFDVKD. This CDR3 region has 14 residues. The V end was cut by 10 bases, the J end by 0 bases, with 12 bases between. CDR3 coding DNA: TGTGCCACGGTAGTCCCACTAGCCAAAAACATTCAGTACTTC. Its protein is CATVVPLAKNIQYF.

Comments on this clone: One junction end disagrees with the germline gene, perhaps due to a read error. V gene TRBV30 combines with J gene TRBJ1-5, with TRBD1 as a possible D gene (5 bases). The CDR3 consists of 14 residues. Germline CDR1 and CDR2: GTSNPN and SVGIG (reference sequence). This chain's CDR3 is CAWGVGVSNQPQHF. The CDR3 coding sequence is TGTGCCTGGGGTGTGGGGGTTAGCAATCAGCCCCAGCATTTT.

The chain combines TRBV4-3 with TRBJ2-3; 8 bases agree with TRBD2. Losses at the gene ends were 0 bases for V and 5 bases for J; bases not matched to a gene: 7. Looked up from germline, CDR1 is LGHNA and CDR2 is YSLEER. CDR3 length: 16 residues. The CDR3 loop is CASSQDFGRGVDTQYF. CDR3 nucleotide sequence: TGCGCCAGCAGCCAAGATTTCGGGAGGGGGGTAGATACGCAGTATTTT.

This clone was observed a single time. The chain couples TRBV30 to TRBJ2-1; the D gene is possibly TRBD1 (6 bases). The CDR3 is 14 amino acids. CDR1 is GTSNPN and CDR2 is SVGIG in the germline V gene (reference sequence). CDR3 in DNA: TGTGCTTCTCCAGGGGCGAGCTCCTACAATGAGCAGTTCTTC. Its translation is CASPGASSYNEQFF.

Details on this clone: Different DNA sequences within this sample yield the same CDR3. The chain combines TRBV12-3 or TRBV12-4 with TRBJ2-5; no firm D call. Trimming pared 0 bases from V and 4 bases from J, leaving 0 bases between. The CDR3 is 11 amino acids. CDR3 loop: CASSLAETQYF. The CDR3 DNA is TGTGCCAGCAGTTTAGCAGAGACCCAGTACTTC.

The J gene is TRBJ1-5, the V gene TRBV6-2 or TRBV6-3; no firm D call. The germline V and J ends were trimmed by 4 bases and 0 bases, with 16 bases remaining between them. Looked up from germline, CDR1 is MNHEY and CDR2 is SVGEGT. This CDR3 is built from 17 residues. The CDR3 DNA reads TGTGCCAGCAGTTTAGATGGAGGAGCTTATAGCAATCAGCCCCAGCATTTT. This gives the protein CASSLDGGAYSNQPQHF.

This clone was seen a few times. The chain employs TRBV7-6 and TRBJ2-7, with D perhaps matching TRBD1 (6 bases). V shed 1 base and J shed 4 bases, with 11 bases lying between them. This CDR3 is built from 14 residues. The germline V gene has CDR1 SGHVS and CDR2 FNYEAQ. CDR3 loop: CASSLDRDVYEQYF. The CDR3 coding sequence is TGTGCCAGCAGCTTAGACAGGGATGTATACGAGCAGTACTTC.

The chain uses TRBV4-3 and TRBJ2-1; weak D call: TRBD2 (5 bases). Trimming pared 0 bases from V and 0 bases from J, leaving 15 bases between. This CDR3 has 18 amino acids. The germline gives CDR1 LGHNA, CDR2 YSLEER. CDR3 nucleotides: TGCGCCAGCAGCCAAGAGCGAGGGATCCAGAGCTCCTACAATGAGCAGTTCTTC. It specifies CASSQERGIQSSYNEQFF.

The chain has TRBV10-3 and TRBJ2-3; 10 bases agree with TRBD1. V lost 0 bases, J lost 6 bases, and 6 bases stayed unmatched. The CDR3 contains 16 residues. The germline CDR1 and CDR2 sequences are ENHRY and SYGVKD. CDR3 residues: CAISESGTGAKDTQYF. The CDR3 coding sequence is TGTGCCATCAGTGAGTCGGGGACAGGGGCCAAGGATACGCAGTATTTT.

V gene TRBV18 combines with J gene TRBJ1-2, with D possibly TRBD1 on 5 matching bases. The CDR3 length is 12 residues. The V end was cut by 6 bases, the J end by 5 bases, with 10 bases between. Germline CDR1 KGHSH, CDR2 LQKENI. The CDR3: CASSNGTYGYTF. The CDR3 region has the DNA TGTGCCAGCTCGAACGGGACTTATGGCTACACCTTC.

This chain links TRBV30 with TRBJ1-6; a possible D gene is TRBD1 (6 bases). Germline CDR1 GTSNPN, CDR2 SVGIG (reference sequence). V was cut by 0 bases and J by 7 bases, with 13 bases left in between. The CDR3 spans 15 residues. The CDR3 region is CAWSVRGARNSPLHF. For the CDR3, the DNA is TGTGCCTGGAGTGTACGGGGGGCCCGGAATTCACCCCTCCACTTT.

This chain uses TRBV12-5 with TRBJ1-1; D not resolved. Trimming took 2 bases from V and 0 from J, leaving 7 bases between them. Germline V gene data show CDR1 as LGHNT and CDR2 as FRNRAP. The CDR3 is 14 residues long. The CDR3 DNA reads TGTGCTAGTGGTTTGAGGGTTCTGAACACTGAAGCTTTCTTT. It specifies CASGLRVLNTEAFF.